This T cell receptor (beta chain) was obtained from a study of blood T cell repertoires in COVID-19. The table came from immunoSEQ multiplex PCR; TCRdb's copy has only in-frame clones and leaves some out. The sample has roughly 670,000 clones, 70% to 90% seen once; the top ten hold 0.2% to 0.3%. The source material was peripheral blood. The sequence was obtained from a woman between 18 and 29 years old with acute or convalescent COVID-19.

The CDR3 here is CASSHARSGTNYGYTF. CDR3 bases: TGTGCCAGCAGCCACGCCCGGTCGGGTACTAACTATGGCTACACCTTC. The rearrangement uses TRBV7-9 and TRBJ1-2; no definite D call. Germline V gene lookup returns CDR1 SEHNR and CDR2 FQNEAQ (reference sequence). Between the trimmed V and J ends, which lost 5 bases and 0 bases, there was a span of 16 bases. The CDR3 covers 16 residues.